The rows below give T cell receptor beta chains drawn from one sample of a study of T cells in Graves' hyperthyroidism and ophthalmopathy. TCRdb reanalysed the multiplex PCR reads using MiXCR and keeps one entry per CDR3 protein. The top ten clones hold around 4.1% of a sample with about 610,000 distinct CDR3 sequences, around 15% of them seen once. Sequencing was done on a sample of blood. The receptors originated from a woman between 35 and 50 years old with Graves' ophthalmopathy. CDR3s include the opening cysteine and the closing phenylalanine or tryptophan. D genes are given only for firm matches. The size of a clone is reported for some rows only, either as once, few or many, or as a class for expanded clones.

J | V | length | D | size | DNA | CDR3
TRBJ2-5 | TRBV2 | 15 | - | - | TGTGCCAGCAGTTCCCGGGCCCCGAGGATGGAGACCCAGTACTTC | CASSSRAPRMETQYF
TRBJ2-1 | TRBV2 | 13 | - | few | TGTGCCAGCAGGGCTAGCGCGCACAATGAGCAGTTCTTC | CASRASAHNEQFF
TRBJ2-5 | TRBV12-3/TRBV12-4 | 14 | - | - | TGTGCCAGCAGAGACAACAGGGACCAAGAGACCCAGTACTTC | CASRDNRDQETQYF
TRBJ2-3 | TRBV29-1 | 12 | - | few | TGCAGCGTTGAGGCAGGTTTCCCCGCGGAGTATTTT | CSVEAGFPAEYF
TRBJ1-3 | TRBV12-3/TRBV12-4 | 15 | TRBD1 | many | TGTGCCACATCCGACAGGGCCAGCTCTGGAAACACCATATATTTT | CATSDRASSGNTIYF
TRBJ1-6 | TRBV6-5 | 17 | TRBD1 | - | TGTGCCAGCAGTTATGTCAGGGGGGTAATTGACGGTTCACCCCTCCACTTT | CASSYVRGVIDGSPLHF
TRBJ2-5 | TRBV27 | 14 | TRBD1 | many | TGTGCCAGCAGTTCATACAGGGGCGACGAGACCCAGTACTTC | CASSSYRGDETQYF
TRBJ2-2 | TRBV19 | 13 | - | - | TGTGCCGCCCGGGGGCAGGCCGAGTTCCAGCTGTTTTTT | CAARGQAEFQLFF
TRBJ2-7 | TRBV7-2 | 14 | TRBD1 | - | TGTGCCAGCAGCGATCCGGGACAGCACTACGAGCAGTACTTC | CASSDPGQHYEQYF
TRBJ2-7 | TRBV6-1 | 15 | - | many | TGTGCCAGCAGTGCAGGGGTCGCGGCCGTCTACGAGCAGTACTTC | CASSAGVAAVYEQYF
TRBJ2-7 | TRBV10-3 | 11 | - | - | TGTGCCATCAGTGTGCTAGACGAGCAGTACTTC | CAISVLDEQYF
TRBJ2-1 | TRBV24-1 | 14 | - | few | TGTGCCACCAGTGATTTTAGCGCTCCCCATGAGCAGTTCTTC | CATSDFSAPHEQFF
TRBJ2-7 | TRBV7-2 | 14 | TRBD2 | many | TGTGCCAGCAGCCTAACTAGCGACCACTACGAGCAGTACTTC | CASSLTSDHYEQYF
TRBJ2-4 | TRBV2 | 17 | - | - | TGTGCCACCAGTGATCTCCCCAATTTGGACATTAAAAACATTCAGTACTTC | CATSDLPNLDIKNIQYF
TRBJ1-5 | TRBV30 | 15 | - | many | TGTGCCTGGGACTTATACAGGGAAACAAATCAGCCCCAGCATTTT | CAWDLYRETNQPQHF
TRBJ2-7 | TRBV6-2/TRBV6-3 | 16 | TRBD2 | many | TGTGCCAGCAGTTCATTCCGGGACTACGACTCCTACGAGCAGTACTTC | CASSSFRDYDSYEQYF
TRBJ2-7 | TRBV13 | 13 | - | many | TGTGCCAGCAGCCCCAGAGCGGACTACGAGCAGTACTTC | CASSPRADYEQYF
TRBJ2-7 | TRBV5-4 | 14 | - | few | TGTGCCAGCAGCTTGCGGGACACCCCCTACGAGCAGTACTTC | CASSLRDTPYEQYF
TRBJ1-2 | TRBV7-9 | 14 | TRBD1 | many | TGTGCCAGCAGCTTAGGGGACAGGGCGTATGGCTACACCTTC | CASSLGDRAYGYTF
TRBJ2-7 | TRBV6-1 | 13 | TRBD1 | many | TGTGCCAGCAGTGAAGGGACAGGCGTCGAGCAGTACTTC | CASSEGTGVEQYF
TRBJ2-7 | TRBV12-3/TRBV12-4 | 15 | TRBD1 | many | TGTGCCAGCAGTTTTGGGGACAGGGGCTCCTACGAGCAGTACTTC | CASSFGDRGSYEQYF
TRBJ2-7 | TRBV12-3/TRBV12-4 | 14 | TRBD2 | few | TGTGCCAGCAGTCCTGACAGCGGGGTCTACGAGCAGTACTTC | CASSPDSGVYEQYF
TRBJ2-7 | TRBV7-9 | 14 | TRBD2 | many | TGTGCCAGCAGCTCCGGGACTACTTTCTACGAGCATTACTTC | CASSSGTTFYEHYF
TRBJ2-7 | TRBV28 | 13 | TRBD2 | - | TGTGCCAGCAGGACTAGCGGGACCGACGAGCAGTACTTC | CASRTSGTDEQYF
TRBJ1-1 | TRBV28 | 13 | - | many | TGTGCCAGCAGTAAACAGGTGAGGACTGAAGCTTTCTTT | CASSKQVRTEAFF
TRBJ1-2 | TRBV18 | 15 | TRBD1 | - | TGTGCCAGCTCACCAGGAGGACAGGGAAAATATGGCTACACCTTC | CASSPGGQGKYGYTF
TRBJ2-7 | TRBV29-1 | 14 | TRBD1 | many | TGCAGCGTCGCGGGGAGGCAGGGGGCGAACGAGCAGTACTTC | CSVAGRQGANEQYF
TRBJ2-7 | TRBV20-1 | 13 | TRBD2 | - | TGCAGTGCTTCCAGCGGGATGGCCTACGAGCAGTACTTC | CSASSGMAYEQYF
TRBJ1-2 | TRBV29-1 | 14 | TRBD1 | few | TGCAGCGTGAATAGTCCAGGGGGCGCGGATGGCTACACCTTC | CSVNSPGGADGYTF
TRBJ2-5 | TRBV7-2 | 13 | TRBD2 | - | TGTGCCAGCCTTCTAGCGGGACGGGAGACCCAGTACTTC | CASLLAGRETQYF
TRBJ2-5 | TRBV15 | 13 | - | many | TGTGCCACCAGGGGACTGGGAAAAGAGACCCAGTACTTC | CATRGLGKETQYF
TRBJ2-7 | TRBV20-1 | 14 | - | - | TGCAGTGCTAGAGTGCGGTGGGGCTTTGTGGAGCAGTACTTC | CSARVRWGFVEQYF
TRBJ2-7 | TRBV29-1 | 11 | - | - | TGCAGCGCCCCGTGGGGGAGCGAGCAGTACTTC | CSAPWGSEQYF
TRBJ2-7 | TRBV27 | 15 | TRBD2 | - | TGTGCCAGCAGTTTTACCGGGAGGAACGCCTACGAGCAGTACTTC | CASSFTGRNAYEQYF
TRBJ1-5 | TRBV19 | 13 | - | many | TGTGCCAGTAGTTTCTCAGAGATCAGTCCCCAGCATTTT | CASSFSEISPQHF
TRBJ2-7 | TRBV28 | 13 | TRBD2 | few | TGTGCCAGCCGCGGGAGGCCCAGGGCCGAGCAGTACTTC | CASRGRPRAEQYF
TRBJ2-6 | TRBV28 | 13 | - | many | TGCGCTAGTGGAGACTCTGGGGCCAACGTCCTGACTTTC | CASGDSGANVLTF
TRBJ2-3 | TRBV25-1 | 15 | TRBD2 | - | TGTGCCAGCACTCGAGGGGGACTAGCCGCGAATACGCAGTATTTT | CASTRGGLAANTQYF
TRBJ2-5 | TRBV6-2/TRBV6-3 | 17 | - | few | TGTGCCAGCAGTTACTCGATCTTGGGAGGCCCCCAAGAGACCCAGTACTTC | CASSYSILGGPQETQYF
TRBJ1-2 | TRBV9 | 13 | TRBD1 | many | TGTGCCAGCAGCTCGGGACAGGGGGATGGCTACACCTTC | CASSSGQGDGYTF
TRBJ2-5 | TRBV28 | 17 | - | - | TGTGCCAGCGCAACAGGAAGGAAGCTAGGTGTTGGAGAGACCCAGTACTTC | CASATGRKLGVGETQYF